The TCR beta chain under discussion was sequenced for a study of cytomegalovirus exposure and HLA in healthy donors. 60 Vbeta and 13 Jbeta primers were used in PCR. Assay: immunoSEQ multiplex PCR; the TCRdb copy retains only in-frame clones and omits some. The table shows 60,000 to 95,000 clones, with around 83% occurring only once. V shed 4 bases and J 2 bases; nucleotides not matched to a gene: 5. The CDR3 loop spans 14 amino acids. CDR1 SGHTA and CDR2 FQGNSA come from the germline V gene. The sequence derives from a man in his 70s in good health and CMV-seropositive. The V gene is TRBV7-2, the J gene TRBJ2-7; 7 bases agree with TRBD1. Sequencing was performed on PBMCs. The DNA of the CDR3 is TGTGCCAGCAGCTCGAGGACAGGAGCCTACGAGCAGTACTTC. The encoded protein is CASSSRTGAYEQYF.